This T cell receptor (beta chain) derives from a study of OX40 agonist ivuxolimab in advanced cancers. Study information: Participants could have had prior anti-PD-1, anti-PD-L1 or anti-CTLA-4 therapy, and around 40% had some.

The assay was immunoSEQ multiplex PCR, and TCRdb's table has in-frame clones only and misses some. The top ten clones hold over 3% of a sample with around 52,000 clones, 83% of them seen once. The CDR3 is 14 amino acids. Germline V CDR1 and CDR2: MNHNS, SASEGT. The ends were cut back, 8 bases at V and 4 bases at J, with 17 bases in the middle. The sequence was obtained from an adult with an advanced solid tumor such as melanoma, head and neck, liver or kidney cancer. V gene TRBV6-1 combines with J gene TRBJ2-5, with D tentatively TRBD1 or TRBD2 (5 bases each). The specimen was CD4+ or CD8+ T cells sorted from blood, collected in a trial of the OX40 agonist ivuxolimab. For the CDR3, the DNA is TGTGCCAGCGCGATTAACGTTGGGGGAGAGACCCAGTACTTC. Translation gives CASAINVGGETQYF.